The T cell receptor (beta chain) under discussion was sequenced for a study of T-cell reconstitution after alpha-beta-depleted transplantation in children. This clonotype has only a few counts. Library preparation (for TCRbeta) was performed with unique molecular identifiers. TCRdb processed the PCR reads anew with MiXCR; each CDR3 protein has one entry. The sample records approximately 240,000 distinct CDR3 sequences, approximately 10% being singletons. The V segment lost 3 bases and the J segment 2 bases; nucleotides outside the gene matches: 3. Germline loops: CDR1 SQVTM, CDR2 ANQGSEA. This CDR3 contains 13 residues.

Sequencing used PBMCs from the stem cell graft donor, obtained from the stem cell graft. The V and J genes are TRBV29-1 and TRBJ2-7; 8 bases are a match to TRBD1. This sequence was found in a human donor who donated a stem cell graft to a child with acute lymphoblastic leukemia. CDR3 in amino acids: CSVEEQGAYEQYF. The CDR3 DNA reads as TGCAGCGTTGAGGAACAGGGGGCCTACGAGCAGTACTTC.